A selection of T cell receptor beta chains follows, all from one sample in a study of shared clonotypes between healthy human individuals. Here immunoSEQ multiplex PCR was the method, and the copy in TCRdb shows in-frame clones only, minus some. Of about 1.5 million clones in the sample, 95% to 99% were seen once. What was sequenced was naive CD4+ T cells sorted from blood. The receptors originated from a man aged 25-45 years in good health. Each CDR3 is given with its conserved first and last residue. D genes are given only for firm matches. Part of the rows lack a size; the others show once, few, many or a class for expanded clones.

>.|14|TRBJ2-3|.|TRBV28
CASSLSPSTDTQYF
TGTGCCAGCAGTTTGTCTCCTTCCACAGATACGCAGTATTTT
>.|13|TRBJ1-2|.|TRBV5-6
CASSPGKNYGYTF
TGTGCCAGCAGCCCAGGGAAGAACTATGGCTACACCTTC
>.|16|TRBJ2-3|TRBD2|TRBV6-5
CASSYSSGGSTDTQYF
TGTGCCAGCAGTTACTCCTCGGGAGGGAGCACAGATACGCAGTATTTT
>.|15|TRBJ1-5|TRBD1|TRBV5-1
CASSATGGGNQPQHF
TGCGCCAGCAGCGCGACAGGGGGCGGCAATCAGCCCCAGCATTTT
>.|11|TRBJ2-7|.|TRBV28
CASSVGGEQYF
TGTGCCAGCAGTGTCGGTGGCGAGCAGTACTTC
>once|15|TRBJ2-3|.|TRBV7-2
CASSLEASGTDTQYF
TGTGCCAGCAGCTTAGAAGCTAGCGGCACAGATACGCAGTATTTT
>.|14|TRBJ1-5|.|TRBV16
CASSPGPTNQPQHF
TGTGCCAGCAGCCCGGGACCTACTAATCAGCCCCAGCATTTT
>.|15|TRBJ2-7|TRBD1|TRBV4-1
CASSQAGTGLYEQYF
TGCGCCAGCAGCCAAGCCGGGACAGGCCTTTACGAGCAGTACTTC
>.|14|TRBJ2-5|TRBD1|TRBV7-9
CASSRRDREETQYF
TGTGCCAGCAGCCGTCGGGACAGGGAAGAGACCCAGTACTTC
>.|13|TRBJ2-1|.|TRBV27
CASSLRRLNEQFF
TGTGCCAGCAGTTTGCGGAGATTAAATGAGCAGTTCTTC
>.|18|TRBJ2-1|TRBD2|TRBV7-2
CASSPGGWTSGTYNEQFF
TGTGCCAGCAGCCCAGGAGGCTGGACTAGCGGCACGTACAATGAGCAGTTCTTC
>few|12|TRBJ1-1|.|TRBV6-6
CASSRVGTEAFF
TGTGCCAGCAGTCGAGTAGGGACTGAAGCTTTCTTT
>.|12|TRBJ2-7|.|TRBV7-9
CASTTGLREQYF
TGTGCCAGCACCACAGGGCTTAGGGAGCAGTACTTC
>.|14|TRBJ2-3|.|TRBV18
CASSPIEGPDTQYF
TGTGCCAGCTCACCCATCGAGGGGCCAGATACGCAGTATTTT
>.|15|TRBJ2-3|TRBD2|TRBV27
CASSLGGRSTDTQYF
TGTGCCAGCAGTTTAGGCGGGAGAAGCACAGATACGCAGTATTTT
>.|13|TRBJ2-5|.|TRBV5-6
CASSEALGETQYF
TGTGCCAGCAGCGAGGCATTGGGGGAGACCCAGTACTTC
>.|15|TRBJ2-7|.|TRBV28
CASSSRTHSSYEQYF
TGTGCCAGCAGCTCCCGGACACATAGCTCCTACGAGCAGTACTTC
>.|16|TRBJ2-2|.|TRBV18
CASSPPGGRDTGELFF
TGTGCCAGCTCACCACCCGGGGGGCGAGACACCGGGGAGCTGTTTTTT
>.|14|TRBJ2-6|.|TRBV6-4
CASSDGAGANVLTF
TGTGCCAGCAGTGACGGGGCTGGGGCCAACGTCCTGACTTTC
>.|15|TRBJ2-1|TRBD1|TRBV10-3
CAISGGTGGYNEQFF
TGTGCCATCAGCGGCGGGACAGGGGGATACAATGAGCAGTTCTTC
>.|12|TRBJ2-1|.|TRBV10-2
CASSELRNEQFF
TGCGCCAGCAGTGAGTTGCGCAATGAGCAGTTCTTC
>.|16|TRBJ2-3|.|TRBV19
CASRSPWGAERDTQYF
TGTGCCAGTAGATCACCTTGGGGAGCGGAGAGAGATACGCAGTATTTT
>.|14|TRBJ2-5|TRBD2|TRBV9
CASTRGDYQETQYF
TGTGCCAGCACGCGGGGGGACTACCAAGAGACCCAGTACTTC
>.|14|TRBJ2-7|.|TRBV28
CASSLARATYEQYF
TGTGCCAGCAGTTTGGCTAGGGCTACCTACGAGCAGTACTTC
>.|13|TRBJ2-7|.|TRBV18
CASSTVDGYEQYF
TGTGCCAGCTCTACCGTGGACGGCTACGAGCAGTACTTC
>.|18|TRBJ2-5|TRBD2|TRBV2
CASSESPTSGIREETQYF
TGTGCCAGCAGTGAATCCCCGACTAGCGGGATTAGAGAAGAGACCCAGTACTTC
>.|16|TRBJ1-2|TRBD1|TRBV5-1
CASSMTGDPPSYGYTF
TGCGCCAGCAGCATGACAGGGGATCCCCCCTCCTATGGCTACACCTTC
>.|14|TRBJ1-5|.|TRBV19
CASTTGQVGQPQHF
TGTGCCAGTACAACGGGGCAGGTTGGGCAGCCCCAGCATTTT
>.|14|TRBJ2-7|.|TRBV6-1
CASSLRTASYEQYF
TGTGCCAGCAGTCTGCGGACAGCCTCCTACGAGCAGTACTTC
>.|12|TRBJ2-7|TRBD1|TRBV6-1
CASTGTGTKWYF
TGTGCCAGCACCGGGACAGGGACCAAGTGGTACTTC
>.|14|TRBJ1-2|.|TRBV6-6
CASSYSEANYGYTF
TGTGCCAGCAGTTACTCGGAGGCTAACTATGGCTACACCTTC
>.|15|TRBJ1-5|TRBD1|TRBV28
CASANPHLTTGRQHF
TGTGCCAGCGCTAATCCTCATCTAACGACAGGGAGACAGCATTTT
>.|14|TRBJ1-4|.|TRBV27
CASSLVGANEKLFF
TGTGCCAGCAGTTTAGTAGGGGCTAATGAAAAACTGTTTTTT
>.|15|TRBJ2-7|TRBD2|TRBV10-1
CASSGGLAGSYEQYF
TGCGCCAGCAGTGGGGGACTAGCGGGTTCCTACGAGCAGTACTTC
>.|14|TRBJ1-2|TRBD1|TRBV2
CASSRQGYGYGYTF
TGTGCCAGCAGCAGACAGGGGTATGGGTATGGCTACACCTTC
>.|16|TRBJ2-3|TRBD2|TRBV7-2
CASSLYPTSFTDTQYF
TGTGCCAGCAGCTTATACCCGACTAGCTTCACAGATACGCAGTATTTT
>.|13|TRBJ2-7|.|TRBV5-4
CASSPRDSYEQYF
TGTGCCAGCAGCCCTCGGGACTCCTACGAGCAGTACTTC
>.|14|TRBJ1-1|.|TRBV28
CASSLAGRFTEAFF
TGTGCCAGCAGTTTAGCGGGTAGGTTCACTGAAGCTTTCTTT
>.|13|TRBJ1-1|.|TRBV30
CAWKGARNTEAFF
TGTGCCTGGAAAGGGGCGCGGAACACTGAAGCTTTCTTT
>.|16|TRBJ1-2|.|TRBV4-3
CASSQGSGSVNYGYTF
TGCGCCAGCAGCCAAGGTAGCGGGAGCGTTAACTATGGCTACACCTTC
>.|13|TRBJ2-5|.|TRBV2
CASSEVQLETQYF
TGTGCCAGCAGTGAAGTACAGCTAGAGACCCAGTACTTC
>.|16|TRBJ2-7|TRBD2|TRBV5-6
CASSLVGGRTAYEQYF
TGTGCCAGCAGCTTGGTTGGCGGGAGGACTGCCTACGAGCAGTACTTC
>.|14|TRBJ2-7|.|TRBV11-2
CASSLDLRSYEQYF
TGTGCCAGCAGCTTAGATCTAAGGAGCTACGAGCAGTACTTC
>.|15|TRBJ2-7|TRBD2|TRBV27
CASTSSGPSGYEQYF
TGTGCCAGCACCTCTTCCGGGCCTAGCGGCTACGAGCAGTACTTC
>.|14|TRBJ1-2|.|TRBV11-2
CASGFGGATGGYTF
TGTGCCAGCGGTTTCGGCGGTGCCACAGGTGGCTACACCTTC
>.|18|TRBJ2-1|.|TRBV27
CASSLGGADSYSYNEQFF
TGTGCCAGCAGTTTAGGGGGAGCAGACTCTTACTCCTACAATGAGCAGTTCTTC